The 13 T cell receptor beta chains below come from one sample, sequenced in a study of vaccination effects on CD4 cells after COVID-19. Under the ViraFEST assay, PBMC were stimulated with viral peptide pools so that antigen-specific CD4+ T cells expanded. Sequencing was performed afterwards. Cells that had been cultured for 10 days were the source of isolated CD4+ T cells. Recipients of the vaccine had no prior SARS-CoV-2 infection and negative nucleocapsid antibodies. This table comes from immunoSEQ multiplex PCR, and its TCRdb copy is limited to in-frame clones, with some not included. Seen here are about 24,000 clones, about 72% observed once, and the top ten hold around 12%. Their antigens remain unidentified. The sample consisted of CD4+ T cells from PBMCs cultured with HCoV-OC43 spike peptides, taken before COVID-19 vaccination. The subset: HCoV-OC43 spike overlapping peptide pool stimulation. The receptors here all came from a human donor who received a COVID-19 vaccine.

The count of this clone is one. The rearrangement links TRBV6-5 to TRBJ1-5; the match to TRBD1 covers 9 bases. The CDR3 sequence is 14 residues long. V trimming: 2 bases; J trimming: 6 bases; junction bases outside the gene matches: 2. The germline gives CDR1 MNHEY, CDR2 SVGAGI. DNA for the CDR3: TGTGCCAGCAGTTACGACAGGGGGGGTCAGCCCCAGCATTTT. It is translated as CASSYDRGGQPQHF.

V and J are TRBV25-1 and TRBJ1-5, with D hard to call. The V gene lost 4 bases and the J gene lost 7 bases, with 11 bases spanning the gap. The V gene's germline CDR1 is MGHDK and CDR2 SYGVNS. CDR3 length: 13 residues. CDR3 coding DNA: TGTGCCAGCAGTGGGGTGTGGGGACAGCCCCAGCATTTT. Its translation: CASSGVWGQPQHF.

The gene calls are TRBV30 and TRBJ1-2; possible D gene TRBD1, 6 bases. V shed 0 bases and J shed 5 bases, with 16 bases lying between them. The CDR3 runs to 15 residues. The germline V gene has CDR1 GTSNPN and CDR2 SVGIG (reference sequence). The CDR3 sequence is CAWSVFRGGGYGYTF. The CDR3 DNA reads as TGTGCCTGGAGTGTATTCAGAGGGGGTGGATATGGCTACACCTTC.

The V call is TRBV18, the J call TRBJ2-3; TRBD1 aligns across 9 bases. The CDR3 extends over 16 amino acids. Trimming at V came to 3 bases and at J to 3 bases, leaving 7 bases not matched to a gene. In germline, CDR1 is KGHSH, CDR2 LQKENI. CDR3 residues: CASSPQTGGRTDTQYF. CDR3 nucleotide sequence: TGTGCCAGCTCACCCCAGACAGGGGGTCGGACAGATACGCAGTATTTT.

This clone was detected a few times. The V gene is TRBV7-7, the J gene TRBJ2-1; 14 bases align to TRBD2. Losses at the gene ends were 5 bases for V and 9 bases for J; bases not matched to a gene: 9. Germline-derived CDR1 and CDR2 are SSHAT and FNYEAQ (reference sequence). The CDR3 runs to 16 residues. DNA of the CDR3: TGTGCCAGCAGCCTTGGGACTAGCGGGAGTGCGGGTGAGCAGTTCTTC. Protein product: CASSLGTSGSAGEQFF.

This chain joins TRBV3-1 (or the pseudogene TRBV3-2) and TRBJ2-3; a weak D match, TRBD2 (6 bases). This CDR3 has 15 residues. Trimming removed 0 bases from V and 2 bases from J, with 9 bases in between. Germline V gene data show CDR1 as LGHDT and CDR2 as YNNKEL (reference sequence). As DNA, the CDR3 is TGTGCCAGCAGCCAAGAACTAGCTACCACAGATACGCAGTATTTT. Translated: CASSQELATTDTQYF.

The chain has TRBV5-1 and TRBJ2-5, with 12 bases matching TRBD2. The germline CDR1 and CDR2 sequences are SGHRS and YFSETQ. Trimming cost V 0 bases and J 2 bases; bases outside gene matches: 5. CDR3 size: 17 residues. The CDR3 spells CASSLGGLAGRQETQYF. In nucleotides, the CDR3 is TGCGCCAGCAGCTTGGGAGGACTAGCGGGGCGACAAGAGACCCAGTACTTC. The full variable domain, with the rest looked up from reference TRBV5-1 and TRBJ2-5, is KAGVTQTPRYLIKTRGQQVTLSCSPISGHRSVSWYQQTPGQGLQFLFEYFSETQRNKGNFPGRFSGRQFSNSRSEMNVSTLELGDSALYLCASSLGGLAGRQETQYFGPGTRLLVL.

CDR3 region: CATSGSRDTEAFF. The CDR3 DNA follows: TGTGCCACCAGTGGCTCCCGGGACACTGAAGCTTTCTTT. The rearrangement joins TRBV24-1 to TRBJ1-1; D gene ambiguous. The CDR3 is 13 residues long. V was clipped by 5 bases and J by 3 bases, with 9 bases between them. Germline CDR1 and CDR2: KGHDR and SFDVKD.

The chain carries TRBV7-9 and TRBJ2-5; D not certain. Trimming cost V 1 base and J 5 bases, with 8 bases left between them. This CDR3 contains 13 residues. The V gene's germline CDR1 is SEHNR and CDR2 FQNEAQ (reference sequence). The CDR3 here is CASSLELGETQYF. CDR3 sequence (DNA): TGTGCCAGCAGCTTAGAACTTGGGGAGACCCAGTACTTC.

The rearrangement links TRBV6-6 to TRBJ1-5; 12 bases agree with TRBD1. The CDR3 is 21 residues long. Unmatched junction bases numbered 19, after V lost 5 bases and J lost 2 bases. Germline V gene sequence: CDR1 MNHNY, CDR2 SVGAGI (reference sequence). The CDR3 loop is CASSPPKPGQGAIWGNQPQHF. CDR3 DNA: TGTGCCAGCAGTCCACCCAAACCGGGACAGGGGGCTATATGGGGCAATCAGCCCCAGCATTTT.

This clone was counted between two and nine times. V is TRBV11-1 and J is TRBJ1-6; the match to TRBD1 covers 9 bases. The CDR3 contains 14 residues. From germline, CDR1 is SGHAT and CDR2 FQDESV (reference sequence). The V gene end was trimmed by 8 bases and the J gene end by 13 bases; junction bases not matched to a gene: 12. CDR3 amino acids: CASSRTGALEPLHF. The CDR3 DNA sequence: TGTGCCAGCTCACGGACAGGGGCCCTCGAGCCCCTCCACTTT.

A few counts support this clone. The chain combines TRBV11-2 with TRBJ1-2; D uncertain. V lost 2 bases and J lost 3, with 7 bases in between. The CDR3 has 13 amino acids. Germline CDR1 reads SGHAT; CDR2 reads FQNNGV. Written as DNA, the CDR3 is TGTGCCAGCAGCTTATCAGAAGACTATGGCTACACCTTC. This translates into CASSLSEDYGYTF.

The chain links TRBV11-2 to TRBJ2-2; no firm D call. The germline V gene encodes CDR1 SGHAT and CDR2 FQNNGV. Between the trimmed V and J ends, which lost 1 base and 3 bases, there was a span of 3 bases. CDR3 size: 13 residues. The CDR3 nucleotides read TGTGCCAGCAGCTTAGGATACACCGGGGAGCTGTTTTTT. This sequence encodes CASSLGYTGELFF. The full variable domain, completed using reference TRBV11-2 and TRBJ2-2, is EAGVAQSPRYKIIEKRQSVAFWCNPISGHATLYWYQQILGQGPKLLIQFQNNGVVDDSQLPKDRFSAERLKGVDSTLKIQPAKLEDSAVYLCASSLGYTGELFFGEGSRLTVL.